This record looks at one TCR beta chain sequence and its context. Its antigen remains unknown. TCRdb re-called the RT-PCR reads through MiXCR, storing one row per CDR3 protein. The table has roughly 500,000 distinct CDR3 sequences, 25% seen once. The data originate from a study of response to subunit inactivated influenza vaccine. Study observations and caveats: The authors suggested that every seasonal influenza vaccination recruits few new T cells.

Germline V gene data show CDR1 as MDHEN and CDR2 as SYDVKM. The CDR3 runs to 15 residues. Germline trimming cut 5 bases from V and 1 base from J; bases unmatched to any gene: 5. The TCR originated in a middle-aged man who received an inactivated influenza vaccine. The material sequenced was CD4+ T cells sorted from PBMCs, taken about 5 days after vaccination. The rearrangement links TRBV28 to TRBJ2-7; 10 nucleotides agree with TRBD2. The CDR3 loop is CASSPASGSSYEQYF. The CDR3 coding sequence is TGTGCCAGCAGTCCCGCTAGCGGGAGTTCCTACGAGCAGTACTTC.